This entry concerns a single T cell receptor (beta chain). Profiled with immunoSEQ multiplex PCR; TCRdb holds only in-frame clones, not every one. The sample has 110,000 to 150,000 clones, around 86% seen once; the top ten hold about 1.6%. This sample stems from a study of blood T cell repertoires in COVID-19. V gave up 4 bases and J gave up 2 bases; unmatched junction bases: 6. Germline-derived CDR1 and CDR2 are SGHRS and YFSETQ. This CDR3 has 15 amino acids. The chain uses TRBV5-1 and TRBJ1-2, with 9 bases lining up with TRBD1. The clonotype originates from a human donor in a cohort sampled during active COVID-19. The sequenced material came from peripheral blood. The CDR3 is CASSRRQGENYGYTF. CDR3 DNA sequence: TGCGCCAGCAGCCGCCGACAGGGGGAGAACTATGGCTACACCTTC. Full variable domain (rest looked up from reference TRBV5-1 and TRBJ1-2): KAGVTQTPRYLIKTRGQQVTLSCSPISGHRSVSWYQQTPGQGLQFLFEYFSETQRNKGNFPGRFSGRQFSNSRSEMNVSTLELGDSALYLCASSRRQGENYGYTFGSGTRLTVV.